This TCR beta chain was recorded in a study of T cells in Graves' hyperthyroidism and ophthalmopathy. The CDR3 totals 15 residues. Trimming shortened V by 3 bases and J by 0 bases, and 11 bases separated the two germline ends. Germline lookup yields CDR1 ENHRY and CDR2 SYGVKD. Regions amplified from RNA transcripts were the TCR beta CDR3 regions. Researchers ran a first-round RT-PCR on the TCR CDR3 using the HTBI primer set. TCRdb reprocessed the multiplex PCR reads via MiXCR and lists one record per CDR3 protein. This sample has 200,000 or so distinct CDR3 sequences; about a sixth occur once, and the top ten carry around 52%.

The rearrangement uses TRBV10-3 and TRBJ1-2; no clear D. Material: blood. This receptor was identified in a woman between 45 and 65 years old with Graves' hyperthyroidism. CDR3 region: CAISELPGTNYGYTF. Here the CDR3 DNA reads TGTGCCATCAGTGAACTTCCGGGGACTAACTATGGCTACACCTTC.